This T cell receptor beta chain comes out of a study of shared clonotypes between healthy human individuals. Only in-frame clones appear in the TCRdb table, and some are missing; sequencing was by immunoSEQ multiplex PCR. The sample includes 2 million to 2.5 million clones, 90% to 95% of them seen just once. The CDR3 is made up of 16 amino acids. CDR1 and CDR2 (germline): SGHAT, FQNNGV. Between the trimmed V and J ends, which lost 8 bases and 6 bases, there was a span of 25 bases. This receptor was identified in a man between 18 and 35 years old in good health. Some clones in this sample may be carry-over from other donors' samples. Sequences were obtained from naive CD4+ T cells from PBMCs. Subset defined: CD45RA+ positively selected. J is TRBJ1-2 and V is TRBV11-2, with D possibly matching TRBD1 (6 bases). CDR3: CASSAGARYPKDGYTF. In DNA, the CDR3 is TGTGCCAGCTCCGCGGGGGCCCGGTACCCCAAGGATGGCTACACCTTC.